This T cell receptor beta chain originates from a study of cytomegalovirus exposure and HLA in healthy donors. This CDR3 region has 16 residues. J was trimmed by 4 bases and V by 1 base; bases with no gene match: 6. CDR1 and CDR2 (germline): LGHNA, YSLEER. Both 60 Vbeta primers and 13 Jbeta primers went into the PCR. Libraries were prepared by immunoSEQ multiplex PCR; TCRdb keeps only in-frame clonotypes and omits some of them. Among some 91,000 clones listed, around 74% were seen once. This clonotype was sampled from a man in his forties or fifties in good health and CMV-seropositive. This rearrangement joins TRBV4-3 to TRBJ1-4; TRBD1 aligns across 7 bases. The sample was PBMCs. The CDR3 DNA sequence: TGCGCCAGCAGCCAAGGGAAAAGGGACAGTAATGAAAAACTGTTTTTT. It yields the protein CASSQGKRDSNEKLFF.